This T cell receptor (beta chain) comes out of a study of OX40 agonist ivuxolimab in advanced cancers. Only in-frame clones appear in the TCRdb table, and some are missing; sequencing was by immunoSEQ multiplex PCR. The sample includes tens of thousands of clones, 84% of them seen just once. Trimming took 6 bases from V and 3 from J, leaving 18 bases between them. CDR3 length: 15 residues. CDR1 is MDHEN and CDR2 is SYDVKM in the germline V gene. The V gene is TRBV28, the J gene TRBJ2-7, with D possibly TRBD1 on 6 matching bases. The material sequenced was CD4+ or CD8+ T cells sorted from blood, taken in a trial of the OX40 agonist ivuxolimab. The TCR originated in an adult with an advanced solid tumor such as melanoma, head and neck, liver or kidney cancer. CDR3 loop: CASRDEQGNLYEQYF. CDR3 bases: TGTGCCAGCAGGGATGAACAGGGAAATCTCTACGAGCAGTACTTC.